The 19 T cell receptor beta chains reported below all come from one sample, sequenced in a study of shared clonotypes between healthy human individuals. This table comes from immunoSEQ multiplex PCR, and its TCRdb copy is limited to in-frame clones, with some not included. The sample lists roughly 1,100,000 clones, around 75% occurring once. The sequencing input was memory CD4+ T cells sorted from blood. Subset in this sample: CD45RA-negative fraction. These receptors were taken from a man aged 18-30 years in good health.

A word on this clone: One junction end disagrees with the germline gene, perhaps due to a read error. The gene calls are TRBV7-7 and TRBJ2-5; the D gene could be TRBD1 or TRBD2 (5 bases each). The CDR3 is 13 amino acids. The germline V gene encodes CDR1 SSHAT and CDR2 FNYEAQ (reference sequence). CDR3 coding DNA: TGTGCTAGCAGCACGGGGCCGCTTGAGACCCAGTACTTC. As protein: CASSTGPLETQYF.

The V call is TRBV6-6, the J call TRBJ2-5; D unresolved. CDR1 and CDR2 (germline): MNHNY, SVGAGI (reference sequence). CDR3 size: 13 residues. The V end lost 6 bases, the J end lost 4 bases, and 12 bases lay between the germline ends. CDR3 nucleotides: TGTGCCAGCAGCCACGTATTGGGAGAGACCCAGTACTTC. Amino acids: CASSHVLGETQYF.

The CDR3 DNA is TGTGCCAGCAGTACTAGGTCGCCTTATGAGCAGTTCTTC. Translation: CASSTRSPYEQFF. J is TRBJ2-1 and V is TRBV27, with D possibly being TRBD2 (5 bases). Trimming left V 5 bases short and J 8 bases short, with 13 bases between. This CDR3 is built from 13 residues. CDR1 and CDR2 from the germline V gene are MNHEY and SMNVEV (reference sequence).

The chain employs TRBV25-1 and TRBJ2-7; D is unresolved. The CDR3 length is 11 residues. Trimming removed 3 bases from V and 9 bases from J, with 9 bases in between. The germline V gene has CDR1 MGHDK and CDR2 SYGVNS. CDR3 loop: CASSDWGRQYF. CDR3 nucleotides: TGTGCCAGCAGTGATTGGGGTAGGCAGTACTTC.

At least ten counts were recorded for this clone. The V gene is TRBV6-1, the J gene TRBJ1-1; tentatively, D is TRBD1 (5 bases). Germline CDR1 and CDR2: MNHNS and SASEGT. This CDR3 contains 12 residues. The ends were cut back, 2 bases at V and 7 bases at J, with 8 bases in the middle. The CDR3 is CASSERQFEAFF. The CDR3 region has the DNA TGTGCCAGCAGTGAAAGACAGTTTGAAGCTTTCTTT.

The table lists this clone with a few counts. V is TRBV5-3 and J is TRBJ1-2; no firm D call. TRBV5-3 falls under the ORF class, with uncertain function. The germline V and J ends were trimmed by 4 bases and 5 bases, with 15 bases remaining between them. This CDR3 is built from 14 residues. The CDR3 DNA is TGTGCCAGAAGCCTAGGGCGGGATGGGTATGGCTACACCTTC. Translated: CARSLGRDGYGYTF.

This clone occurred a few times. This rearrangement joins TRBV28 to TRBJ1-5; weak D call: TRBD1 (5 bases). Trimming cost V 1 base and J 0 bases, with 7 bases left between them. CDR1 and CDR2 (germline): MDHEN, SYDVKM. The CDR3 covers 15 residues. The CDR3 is CASSLLGDSNQPQHF. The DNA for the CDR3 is TGTGCCAGCAGTTTATTAGGGGATAGCAATCAGCCCCAGCATTTT.

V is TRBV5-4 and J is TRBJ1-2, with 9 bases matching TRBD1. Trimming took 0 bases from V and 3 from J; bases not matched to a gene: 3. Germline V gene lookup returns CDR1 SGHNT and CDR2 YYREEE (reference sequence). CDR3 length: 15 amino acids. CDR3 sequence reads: CASSLATGGYYGYTF. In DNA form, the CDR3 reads TGTGCCAGCAGCTTGGCCACAGGGGGCTACTATGGCTACACCTTC.

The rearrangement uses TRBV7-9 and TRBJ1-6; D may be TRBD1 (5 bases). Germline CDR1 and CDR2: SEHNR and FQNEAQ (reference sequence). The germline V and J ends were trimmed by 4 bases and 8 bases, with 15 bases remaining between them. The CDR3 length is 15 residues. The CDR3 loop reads CASSYGTSGDSPLHF. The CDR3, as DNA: TGTGCCAGCAGCTACGGGACCTCGGGGGATTCACCCCTCCACTTT.

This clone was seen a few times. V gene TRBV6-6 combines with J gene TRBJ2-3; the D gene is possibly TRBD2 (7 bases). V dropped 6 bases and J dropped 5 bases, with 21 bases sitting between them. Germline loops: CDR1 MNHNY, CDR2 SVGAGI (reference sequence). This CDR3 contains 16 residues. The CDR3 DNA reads TGTGCCAGCAGATCCCTTGGGGGGGGGCAGAGAGATACGCAGTATTTT. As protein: CASRSLGGGQRDTQYF.

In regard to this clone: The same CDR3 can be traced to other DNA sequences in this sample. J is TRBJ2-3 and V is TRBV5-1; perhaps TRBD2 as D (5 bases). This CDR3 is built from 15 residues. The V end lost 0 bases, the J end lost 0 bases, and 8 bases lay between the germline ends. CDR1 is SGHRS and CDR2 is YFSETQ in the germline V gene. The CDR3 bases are TGCGCCAGCAGCTTGGGGGGAGCTAGCACAGATACGCAGTATTTT. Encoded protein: CASSLGGASTDTQYF.

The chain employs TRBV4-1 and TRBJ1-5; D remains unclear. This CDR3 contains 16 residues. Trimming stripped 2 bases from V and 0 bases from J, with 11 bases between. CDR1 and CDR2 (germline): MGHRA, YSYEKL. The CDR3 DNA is TGCGCCAGCAGCCAACCTCCGCCGTTTAGCAATCAGCCCCAGCATTTT. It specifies CASSQPPPFSNQPQHF.

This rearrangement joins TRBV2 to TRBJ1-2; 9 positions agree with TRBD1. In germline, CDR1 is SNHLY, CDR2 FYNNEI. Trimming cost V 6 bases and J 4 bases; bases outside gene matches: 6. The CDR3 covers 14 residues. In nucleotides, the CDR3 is TGTGCCAGCAGCGACAGGGGGACGTTCTATGGCTACACCTTC. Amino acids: CASSDRGTFYGYTF.

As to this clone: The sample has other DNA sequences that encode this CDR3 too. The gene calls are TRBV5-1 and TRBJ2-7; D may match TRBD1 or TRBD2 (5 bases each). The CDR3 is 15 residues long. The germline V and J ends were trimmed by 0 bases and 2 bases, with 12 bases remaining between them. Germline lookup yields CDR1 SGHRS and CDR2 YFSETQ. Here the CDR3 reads CASSLGGVGPYEQYF. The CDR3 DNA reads TGCGCCAGCAGCTTGGGCGGAGTGGGACCCTACGAGCAGTACTTC.

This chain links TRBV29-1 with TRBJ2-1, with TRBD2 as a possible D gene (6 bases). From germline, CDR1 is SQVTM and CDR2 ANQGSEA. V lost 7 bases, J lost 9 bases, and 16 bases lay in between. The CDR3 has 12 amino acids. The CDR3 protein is CSALVSGREQFF. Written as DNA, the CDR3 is TGCAGCGCACTGGTTAGCGGACGTGAGCAGTTCTTC.

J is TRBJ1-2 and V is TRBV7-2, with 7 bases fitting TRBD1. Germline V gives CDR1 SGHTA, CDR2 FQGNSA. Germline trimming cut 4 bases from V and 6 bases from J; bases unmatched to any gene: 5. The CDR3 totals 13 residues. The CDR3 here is CASSYSGGNGYTF. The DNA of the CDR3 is TGTGCCAGCAGCTACTCAGGGGGTAATGGCTACACCTTC.

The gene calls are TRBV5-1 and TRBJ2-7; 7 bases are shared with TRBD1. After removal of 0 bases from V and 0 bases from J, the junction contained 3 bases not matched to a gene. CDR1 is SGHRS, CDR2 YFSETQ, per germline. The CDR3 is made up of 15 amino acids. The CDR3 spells CASSLDGDSSYEQYF. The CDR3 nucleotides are TGCGCCAGCAGCTTGGACGGGGACAGCTCCTACGAGCAGTACTTC.

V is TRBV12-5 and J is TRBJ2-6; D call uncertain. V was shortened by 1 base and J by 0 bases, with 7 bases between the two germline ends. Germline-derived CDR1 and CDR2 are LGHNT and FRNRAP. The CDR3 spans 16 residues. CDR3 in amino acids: CASGLAQYSGANVLTF. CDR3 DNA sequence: TGTGCTAGTGGTTTGGCGCAGTACTCTGGGGCCAACGTCCTGACTTTC.

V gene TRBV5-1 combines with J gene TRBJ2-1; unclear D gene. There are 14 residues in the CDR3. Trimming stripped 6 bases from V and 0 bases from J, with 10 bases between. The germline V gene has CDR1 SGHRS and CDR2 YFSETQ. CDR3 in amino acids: CASTDPSSYNEQFF. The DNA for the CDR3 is TGCGCCAGCACCGACCCGAGCTCCTACAATGAGCAGTTCTTC.